The 9 T cell receptor beta chains reported below all come from one sample, sequenced in a study of tissue T cells after allogeneic stem cell transplantation. Clones were read by immunoSEQ multiplex PCR, and TCRdb kept only the in-frame ones, dropping some. The sample consists of some 6,100 clones, 40% to 60% of them appearing once. This sample's time point: mouse harvest day 14 after allogeneic transplant. Mouse grafts combined 10^7 T-cell-depleted bone marrow cells with 10^6 splenic CD5+ T cells. Source material: gut tissue. The origin of the receptors is a female BALB/c mouse given C57BL/6 T cells with graft-versus-host disease after an allogeneic hematopoietic cell transplant.

A few counts support this clone. Gene names are mouse gene names. The read stops 1 residue short of the end of the CDR3; the missing end is completed from the germline J gene. The gene calls are TRBV26 and TRBJ2-1, with 11 positions matching TRBD2. The trim removed 3 bases at V and 5 bases at J, leaving 6 bases unmatched. Germline assignment: CDR1 KGHPV and CDR2 FQNQEV (reference sequence). This CDR3 has 16 residues. The covered CDR3 bases are TGTGCCAGCAGTCTAGGGACTGGGGGCGGAAATGCTGAGCAGTTC. Amino acid sequence: CASSLGTGGGNAEQF. The full CDR3 is CASSLGTGGGNAEQFF.

This clone has only a few counts. Genes here carry mouse names. The sequenced fragment ends 1 residue before the CDR3 boundary, so the rest is inferred from the germline J gene. The V gene is TRBV12-2, the J gene TRBJ2-4; TRBD2 aligns across 13 bases. The CDR3 extends over 15 amino acids. V shed 4 bases, J shed 3 bases, and the junction held 3 bases outside the gene matches. The V gene's germline CDR1 is SGHLS and CDR2 HYDKME. CDR3: CASSRTGGAQNTLYF. Incomplete CDR3 DNA: TGTGCCAGCTCACGGACTGGGGGGGCACAAAACACCTTGTAC.

The table lists this clone with a few counts. Gene and germline names: mouse. The read gets to within 1 residue of the CDR3 end, and the germline J gene fills in the rest. This chain joins TRBV26 and TRBJ1-1; D gene unclear. The V end lost 0 bases, the J end lost 1 base, and 6 bases lay between the germline ends. Germline values: CDR1 KGHPV, CDR2 FQNQEV (reference sequence). The CDR3 runs 14 residues. This CDR3 reads CASSLSGWNTEVFF. The CDR3 bases that were read are TGTGCCAGCAGTCTGTCAGGGTGGAACACAGAAGTCTTC.

To note about this clone: The genes and germline here are from mouse. The read ends 1 residue before the CDR3 terminus; that terminus is restored from the germline J gene. The chain carries TRBV14 and TRBJ2-5; D gene ambiguous. CDR3 length: 13 residues. Germline values: CDR1 SGHDT, CDR2 FRDEAV. The germline V and J ends were trimmed by 3 bases and 2 bases, with 7 bases remaining between them. The CDR3 here is CASSWTAQDTQYF. The sequenced CDR3 bases are TGTGCCAGCAGTTGGACGGCCCAAGACACCCAGTAC.

With respect to this clone: Gene names and germline match the mouse. The CDR3 DNA, read in part, is TGCTCCAGCAGGGGACAGGGGGCAGGGGAACAGTAC. Residues: CSSRGQGAGEQY. The entire CDR3 is CSSRGQGAGEQYF. The V call is TRBV23, the J call TRBJ2-7; the table's TRBD1 call for D was not verified on the DNA. The read is 1 residue too short to cover the CDR3 end, so that end is filled in from the germline J gene. CDR1 is KGHTA and CDR2 is FQNQQP in the germline V gene. This CDR3 is built from 13 residues.

A word on this clone: Gene names and germline refer to mouse. The sequence runs out 1 residue before the end of the CDR3; the remainder is reconstructed from the germline J gene. This chain connects TRBV26 to TRBJ2-4; 9 bases line up with TRBD1. Germline V gives CDR1 KGHPV, CDR2 FQNQEV (reference sequence). The CDR3 covers 14 residues. V lost 4 bases and J lost 3; bases outside the gene matches: 2. The sequenced part of the CDR3 DNA is TGTGCCAGCAGTCCGGACAGGGGACAAAACACCTTGTAC. This gives the protein CASSPDRGQNTLY. In full, the CDR3 is CASSPDRGQNTLYF. Full variable domain (missing parts from reference TRBV26 and TRBJ2-4): NSKVIQTPRYLVKGQGQKAKMRCIPEKGHPVVFWYQQNKNNEFKFLINFQNQEVLQQIDMTEKRFSAECPSNSPCSLEIQSSEAGDSALYLCASSPDRGQNTLYFGAGTRLSVL.

Turning to this clone: Gene names are mouse gene names. Coverage ceases 1 residue before the CDR3 finishes, and the germline J gene fills in the end. The rearrangement joins TRBV3 to TRBJ1-4, with D possibly matching TRBD1 (6 bases). V was cut by 4 bases and J by 1 base, with 7 bases left in between. The germline V gene has CDR1 SNHLY and CDR2 FYNGKV (reference sequence). CDR3 length equals 14 residues. The CDR3: CASSWTASNERLFF. The CDR3 bases that were read are TGTGCCAGCAGCTGGACAGCTTCCAACGAAAGATTATTT. Drawing the rest from reference TRBV3 and TRBJ1-4, the complete variable domain is GPKVLQIPSHQIIDMGQMVTLNCDPVSNHLYFYWYKQILGQQMEFLVNFYNGKVMEKSKLFKDQFSVERPDGSYFTLKIQPTALEDSAVYFCASSWTASNERLFFGHGTKLSVL.

This clone was picked up a small number of times. The gene names given are mouse names. The read finishes 1 residue shy of the CDR3 end, and the germline J gene is used to complete it. This chain links TRBV4 with TRBJ2-3; 12 bases agree with TRBD2. V dropped 5 bases and J dropped 3; count of bases not matched to a gene: 9. CDR1 is LGHDT and CDR2 is YNNKQL in the germline V gene (reference sequence). This CDR3 is built from 17 residues. The sequenced CDR3 bases are TGTGCCAGCAGCCTCCGACTGGGGGGGCGCGGGGCAGAAACGCTGTAT. Residues: CASSLRLGGRGAETLY. The whole CDR3 reads CASSLRLGGRGAETLYF.

This clone was picked up one time. The gene names here belong to mouse. The CDR3 goes on 1 residue after the read ends, and that part is filled in from the germline J gene. The chain employs TRBV29 and TRBJ2-4, with no clear D. Germline V gene sequence: CDR1 MSHET, CDR2 SYDVDS. The CDR3 sequence is 12 residues long. V dropped 7 bases and J dropped 0 bases, with 5 bases sitting between them. CDR3 residues: CASTTSQNTLYF. The covered CDR3 bases are TGTGCTAGCACAACAAGTCAAAACACCTTGTAC.